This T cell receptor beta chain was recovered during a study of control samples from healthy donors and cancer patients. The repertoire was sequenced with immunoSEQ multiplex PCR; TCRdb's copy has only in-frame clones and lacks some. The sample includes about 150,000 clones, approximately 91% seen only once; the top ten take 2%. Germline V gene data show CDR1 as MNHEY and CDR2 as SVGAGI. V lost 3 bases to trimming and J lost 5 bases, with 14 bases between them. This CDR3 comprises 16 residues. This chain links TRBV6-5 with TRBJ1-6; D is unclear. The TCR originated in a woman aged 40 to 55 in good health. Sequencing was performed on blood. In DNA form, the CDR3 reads TGTGCCAGCAGTTATATTGGCCTGGTGGATAATTCACCCCTCCACTTT. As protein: CASSYIGLVDNSPLHF.